Listed below are T cell receptor beta chains from one sample, sequenced in a study of blood T cell repertoires in COVID-19. Clones were sequenced by immunoSEQ multiplex PCR, and TCRdb holds only the in-frame ones, with some missing. The sample carries around 140,000 clones, 84% recorded once. What was sequenced was PBMCs or T cells enriched from blood (not recorded which). All receptors derive from a man aged 35 to 55 with acute COVID-19. The CDR3 runs from the conserved cysteine through the conserved F or W. The D gene is left open where the match is weak. Size is omitted from some rows. Given values are once, few, many or a class for expanded clones.

>TRBD2|.|TRBV6-5|TRBJ2-7
TGTGCCAGCAGTTCCGGACTAGCGGGCGAGCAGTACTTC
CASSSGLAGEQYF
>.|once|TRBV12-5|TRBJ1-2
TGTGCTAGTGGTTTGGACACAGGGATTTATGGCTACACCTTC
CASGLDTGIYGYTF
>TRBD1|.|TRBV28|TRBJ1-6
TGTGCCAGCGGATTACAGGGGTCCTATAATTCACCCCTCCACTTT
CASGLQGSYNSPLHF
>.|.|TRBV5-1|TRBJ1-1
TGCGCCAGCAGCTTGGTTCGGGGGTTGACTGAAGCTTTCTTT
CASSLVRGLTEAFF
>.|.|TRBV6-5|TRBJ2-7
TGTGCCAGCAGTTCGAGCCCTTACGAGCAGTACTTC
CASSSSPYEQYF
>TRBD1|.|TRBV10-3|TRBJ2-2
TGTGCCACCAGAGGGACAGGGGCCGGGGAGCTGTTTTTT
CATRGTGAGELFF
>.|.|TRBV27|TRBJ1-3
TGTGCCAGCGGGGGGGCGATCTCTGGAAACACCATATATTTT
CASGGAISGNTIYF
>.|.|TRBV7-3|TRBJ1-2
TGTGCCAGCAGCCTGGACAGCAACTATGGCTACACCTTC
CASSLDSNYGYTF
>.|.|TRBV25-1|TRBJ1-5
TGTGCCAGCAGCGGAATGGGAGGAAATCAGCCCCAGCATTTT
CASSGMGGNQPQHF
>TRBD1|.|TRBV13|TRBJ1-4
TGTGCCAGCAGCCCCGTCCCCAGGGGGCGGCCTAATGAAAAACTGTTTTTT
CASSPVPRGRPNEKLFF
>.|.|TRBV19|TRBJ2-1
TGTGCCAGTAGTAAAGGGGATTCCTTGAGCAATGAGCAGTTCTTC
CASSKGDSLSNEQFF
>.|.|TRBV5-6|TRBJ2-7
TGTGCCAGCAGCCCCGGGACTCCCCATGGGTACGAGCAGTACTTC
CASSPGTPHGYEQYF
>.|.|TRBV2|TRBJ1-5
TGTGCCAGCAGCCTAGGGGGAGGCAATCAGCCCCAGCATTTT
CASSLGGGNQPQHF
>.|.|TRBV28|TRBJ2-5
TGTGCCAGCAGCCGCGTTGGGGGGTCTCGAGAGACCCAGTACTTC
CASSRVGGSRETQYF
>.|.|TRBV9|TRBJ2-7
TGTGCCAGCAGCGTAGCGGTAGAGGGAGAGCAGTACTTC
CASSVAVEGEQYF
>TRBD1|few|TRBV11-3|TRBJ2-1
TGTGCCAGCAGCCTCCGGGACAGCTCCTACAATGAGCAGTTCTTC
CASSLRDSSYNEQFF
>.|.|TRBV5-4|TRBJ2-3
TGTGCCAGCAGCTTGGGGAGGGGAATCGATACGCAGTATTTT
CASSLGRGIDTQYF
>.|.|TRBV5-4|TRBJ2-1
TGTGCCAGCAGCTTGGGGCACGCAAGCTCCTACAATGAGCAGTTCTTC
CASSLGHASSYNEQFF
>TRBD1|.|TRBV30|TRBJ1-2
TGTGCCTGGAGTGTAGGTGGGGGACAGGGCTATGGCTACACCTTC
CAWSVGGGQGYGYTF
>.|.|TRBV6-5|TRBJ2-7
TGTGCCAGCAGGGGCGTCGGAGAGCAGTACTTC
CASRGVGEQYF
>.|.|TRBV29-1|TRBJ1-2
TGCAGCGTTGAGGACTACTATGGCTACACCTTC
CSVEDYYGYTF
>TRBD2|.|TRBV7-9|TRBJ2-2
TGTGCCAGCAGTTCTTTTAGCGGGGGAAACACCGGGGAGCTGTTTTTT
CASSSFSGGNTGELFF
>.|few|TRBV21-1|TRBJ2-2
TGTGCCAGCAGCAAAGTTGCTAGCGGGGGCCTCAACACCGGGGAGCTGTTTTTT
CASSKVASGGLNTGELFF
>.|.|TRBV28|TRBJ2-1
TGTGCCAGCAGTCCTCTGGCGGCAAGGTACAATGAGCAGTTCTTC
CASSPLAARYNEQFF
>.|.|TRBV5-1|TRBJ1-2
TGCGCCAGCAGCCCGGGGAGTCAGGGGAATGGCTACACCTTC
CASSPGSQGNGYTF
>.|.|TRBV18|TRBJ1-4
TGTGCCAGCTCACCCGCGCCCGGGGAAAAACTGTTTTTT
CASSPAPGEKLFF
>.|.|TRBV5-5|TRBJ1-1
TGTGCCAGCAGCTTCCTGGACAGCGGATACACTGAAGCTTTCTTT
CASSFLDSGYTEAFF
>TRBD2|once|TRBV7-3|TRBJ2-5
TGTGCCAGCAGCCTACAGCGGGAGCCCAAAGAGACCCAGTACTTC
CASSLQREPKETQYF